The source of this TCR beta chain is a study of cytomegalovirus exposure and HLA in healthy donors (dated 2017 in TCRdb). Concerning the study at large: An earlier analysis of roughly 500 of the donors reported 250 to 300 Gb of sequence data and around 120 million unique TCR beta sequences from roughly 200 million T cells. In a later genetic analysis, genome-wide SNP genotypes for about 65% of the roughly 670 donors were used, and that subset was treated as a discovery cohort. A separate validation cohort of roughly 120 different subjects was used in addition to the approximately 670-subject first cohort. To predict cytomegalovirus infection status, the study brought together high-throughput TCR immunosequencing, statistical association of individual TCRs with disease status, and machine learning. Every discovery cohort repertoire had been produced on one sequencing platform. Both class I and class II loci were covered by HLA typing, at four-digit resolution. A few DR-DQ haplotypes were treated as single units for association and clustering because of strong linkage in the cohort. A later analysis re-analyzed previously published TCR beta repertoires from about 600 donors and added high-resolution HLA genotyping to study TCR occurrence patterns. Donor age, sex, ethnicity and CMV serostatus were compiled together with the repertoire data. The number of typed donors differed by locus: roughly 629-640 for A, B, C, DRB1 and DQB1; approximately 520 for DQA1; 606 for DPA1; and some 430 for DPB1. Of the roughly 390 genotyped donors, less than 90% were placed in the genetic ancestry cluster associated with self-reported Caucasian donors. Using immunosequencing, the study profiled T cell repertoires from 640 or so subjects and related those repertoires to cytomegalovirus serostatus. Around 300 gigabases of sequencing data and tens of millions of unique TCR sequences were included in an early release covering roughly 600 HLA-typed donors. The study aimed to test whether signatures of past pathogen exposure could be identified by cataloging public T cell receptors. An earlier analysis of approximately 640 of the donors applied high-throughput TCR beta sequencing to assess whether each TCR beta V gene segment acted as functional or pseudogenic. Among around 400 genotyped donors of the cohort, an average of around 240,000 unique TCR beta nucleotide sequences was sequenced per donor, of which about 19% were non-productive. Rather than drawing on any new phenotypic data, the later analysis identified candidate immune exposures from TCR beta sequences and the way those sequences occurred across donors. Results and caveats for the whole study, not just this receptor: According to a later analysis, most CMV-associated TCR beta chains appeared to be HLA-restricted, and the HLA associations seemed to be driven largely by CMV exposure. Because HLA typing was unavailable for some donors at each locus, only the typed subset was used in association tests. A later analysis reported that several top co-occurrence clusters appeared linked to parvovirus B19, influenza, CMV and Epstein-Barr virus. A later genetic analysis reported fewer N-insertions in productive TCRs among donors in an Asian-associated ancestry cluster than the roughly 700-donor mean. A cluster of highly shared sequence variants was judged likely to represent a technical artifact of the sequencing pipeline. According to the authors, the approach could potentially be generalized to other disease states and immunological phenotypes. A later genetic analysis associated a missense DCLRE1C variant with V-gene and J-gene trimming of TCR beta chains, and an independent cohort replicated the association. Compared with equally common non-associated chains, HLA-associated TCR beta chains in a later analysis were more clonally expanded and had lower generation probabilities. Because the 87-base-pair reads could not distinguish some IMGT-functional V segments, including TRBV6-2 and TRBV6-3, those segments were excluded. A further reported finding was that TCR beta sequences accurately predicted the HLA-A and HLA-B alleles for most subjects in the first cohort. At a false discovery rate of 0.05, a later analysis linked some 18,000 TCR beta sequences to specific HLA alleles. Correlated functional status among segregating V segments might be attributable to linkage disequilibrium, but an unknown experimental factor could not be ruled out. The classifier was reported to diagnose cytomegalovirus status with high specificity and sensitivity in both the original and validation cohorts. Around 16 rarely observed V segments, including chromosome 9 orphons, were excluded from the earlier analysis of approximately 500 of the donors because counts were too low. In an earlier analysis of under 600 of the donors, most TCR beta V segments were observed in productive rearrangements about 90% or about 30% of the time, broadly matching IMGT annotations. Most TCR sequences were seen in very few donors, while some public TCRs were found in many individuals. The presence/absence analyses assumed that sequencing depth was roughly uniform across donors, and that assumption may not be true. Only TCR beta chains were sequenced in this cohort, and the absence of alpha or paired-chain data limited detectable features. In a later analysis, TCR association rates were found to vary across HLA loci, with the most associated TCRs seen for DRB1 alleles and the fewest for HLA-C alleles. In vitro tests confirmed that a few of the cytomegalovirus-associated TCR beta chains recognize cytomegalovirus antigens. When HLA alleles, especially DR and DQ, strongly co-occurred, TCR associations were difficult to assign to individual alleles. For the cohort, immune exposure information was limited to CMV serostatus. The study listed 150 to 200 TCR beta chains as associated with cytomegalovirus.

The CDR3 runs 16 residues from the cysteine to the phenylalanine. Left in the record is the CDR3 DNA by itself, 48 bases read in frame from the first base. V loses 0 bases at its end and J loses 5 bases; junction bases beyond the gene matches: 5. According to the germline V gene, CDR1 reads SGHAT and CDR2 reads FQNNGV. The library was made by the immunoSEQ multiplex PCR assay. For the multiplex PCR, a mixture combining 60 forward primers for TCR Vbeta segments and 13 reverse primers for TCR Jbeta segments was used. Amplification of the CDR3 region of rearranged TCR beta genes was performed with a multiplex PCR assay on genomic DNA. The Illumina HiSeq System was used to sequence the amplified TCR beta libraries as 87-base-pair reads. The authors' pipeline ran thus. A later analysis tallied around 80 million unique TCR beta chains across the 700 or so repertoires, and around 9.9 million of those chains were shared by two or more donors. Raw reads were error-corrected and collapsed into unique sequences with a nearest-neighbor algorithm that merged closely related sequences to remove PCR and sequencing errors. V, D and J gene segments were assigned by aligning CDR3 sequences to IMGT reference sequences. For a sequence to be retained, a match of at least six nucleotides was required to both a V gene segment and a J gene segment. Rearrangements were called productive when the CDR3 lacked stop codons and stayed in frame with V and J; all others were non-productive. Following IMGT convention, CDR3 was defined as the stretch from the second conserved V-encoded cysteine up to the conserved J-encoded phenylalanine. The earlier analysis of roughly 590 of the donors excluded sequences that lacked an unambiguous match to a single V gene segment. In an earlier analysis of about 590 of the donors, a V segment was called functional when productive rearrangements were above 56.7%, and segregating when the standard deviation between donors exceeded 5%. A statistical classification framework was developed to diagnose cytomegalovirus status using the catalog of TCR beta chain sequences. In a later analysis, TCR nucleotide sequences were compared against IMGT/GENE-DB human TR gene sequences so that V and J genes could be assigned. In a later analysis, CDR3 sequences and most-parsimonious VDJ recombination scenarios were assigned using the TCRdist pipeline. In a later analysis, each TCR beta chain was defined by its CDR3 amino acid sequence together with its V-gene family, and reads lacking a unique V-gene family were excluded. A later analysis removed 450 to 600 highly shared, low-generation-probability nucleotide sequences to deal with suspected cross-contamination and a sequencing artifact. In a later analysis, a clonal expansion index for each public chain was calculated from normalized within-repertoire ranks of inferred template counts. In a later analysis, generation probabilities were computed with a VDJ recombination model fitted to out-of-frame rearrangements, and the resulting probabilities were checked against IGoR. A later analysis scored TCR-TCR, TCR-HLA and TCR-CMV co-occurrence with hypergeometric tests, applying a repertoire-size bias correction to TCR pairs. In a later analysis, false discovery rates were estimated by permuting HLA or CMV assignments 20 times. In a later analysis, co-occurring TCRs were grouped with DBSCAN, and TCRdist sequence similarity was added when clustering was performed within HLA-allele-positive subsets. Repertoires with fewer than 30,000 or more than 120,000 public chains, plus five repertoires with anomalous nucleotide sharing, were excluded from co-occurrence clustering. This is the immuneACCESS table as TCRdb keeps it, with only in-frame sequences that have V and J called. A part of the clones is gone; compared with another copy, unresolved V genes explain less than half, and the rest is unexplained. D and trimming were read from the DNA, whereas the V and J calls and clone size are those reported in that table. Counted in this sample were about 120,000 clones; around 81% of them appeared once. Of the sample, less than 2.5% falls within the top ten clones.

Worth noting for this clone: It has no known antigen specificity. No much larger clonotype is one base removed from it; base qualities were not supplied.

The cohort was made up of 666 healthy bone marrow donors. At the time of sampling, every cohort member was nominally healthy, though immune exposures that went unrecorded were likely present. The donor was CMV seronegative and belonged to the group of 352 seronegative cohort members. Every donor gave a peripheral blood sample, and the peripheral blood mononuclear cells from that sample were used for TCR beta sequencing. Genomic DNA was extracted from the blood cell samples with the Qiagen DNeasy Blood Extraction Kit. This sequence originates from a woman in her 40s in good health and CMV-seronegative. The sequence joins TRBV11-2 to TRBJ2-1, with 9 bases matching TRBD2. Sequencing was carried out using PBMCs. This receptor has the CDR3 CASSLDPAGGNNEQFF. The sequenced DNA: TGTGCCAGCAGCTTAGATCCGGCGGGGGGGAACAATGAGCAGTTCTTC.